The entry that follows covers one TCR beta chain sequence. Authors' processing steps: Amplified reference gene primers provided the basis for estimating nucleated cell counts. The data were produced by immunoSEQ multiplex PCR, yet TCRdb's version contains in-frame clones alone and is incomplete. V and J calls and clone size are as listed in that table; D and trimming were resolved from the DNA. The table includes about 240,000 clones, 83% detected once. This record comes from a study of blood T cell repertoires in COVID-19. V lost 3 bases and J lost 0; bases outside the gene matches: 3. Germline-derived CDR1 and CDR2 are MDHEN and SYDVKM. This CDR3 spans 16 amino acids.

This chain joins TRBV28 and TRBJ2-1; TRBD2 matches at 9 bases. The specimen was peripheral blood. This clonotype originated in a human donor in a cohort sampled during active COVID-19. The CDR3 DNA follows: TGTGCCAGCAGTTTGTCTAGCGGGGCCTCCTACAATGAGCAGTTCTTC. It translates to CASSLSSGASYNEQFF.